This TCR beta chain was retrieved from a study of OX40 agonist ivuxolimab in advanced cancers. The V end lost 6 bases, the J end lost 0 bases, and 12 bases lay between the germline ends. The CDR3 extends over 15 amino acids. Germline V gene data show CDR1 as SGHAT and CDR2 as FQDESV (reference sequence). Libraries were prepared by immunoSEQ multiplex PCR; TCRdb keeps only in-frame clonotypes and omits some of them. The sample has approximately 11,000 clones; 77% are singletons. Worth noting for this clone: Antigen unknown.

Overall study results and limits: CD8+ T cells (on average) carried more expanded clones than CD4+ T cells. Both blood CD4+ and CD8+ T cells showed clonal growth by week 6 at 0.1 to 3.0 mg/kg.

The sequence came from an adult with an advanced solid tumor such as melanoma, head and neck, liver or kidney cancer. Sequences were derived from CD4+ or CD8+ T cells sorted from blood, sampled in a trial of the OX40 agonist ivuxolimab. The chain links TRBV11-1 to TRBJ2-1, with D uncertain. DNA of the CDR3: TGTGCCAGCAGGGGATTGTGGAGCTCCTACAATGAGCAGTTCTTC. It translates to CASRGLWSSYNEQFF.